This entry lists 18 T cell receptor beta chains sequenced from one sample in a study of beta chain features in type 1 diabetes. Expressed TCRB transcripts were sequenced because the isolated RNA had all been reverse transcribed beforehand. Using immunoSEQ multiplex PCR, the repertoire was profiled, and TCRdb retains in-frame clones only, with some absent. Here the sample spans 970,000 or so clones, 17% being singletons. Sample: naive CD4+ T cells from blood. These receptors originate from a woman under 30 in good health.

This clone was seen only a few times. The V call is TRBV4-3, the J call TRBJ1-2; D is possibly TRBD1 (5 bases). The CDR3 is 16 residues long. Germline-derived CDR1 and CDR2 are LGHNA and YSLEER. V was cut by 4 bases and J by 6 bases, with 21 bases left in between. The CDR3 is CASSPQPDSLAHGYTF. Here the CDR3 DNA reads TGCGCCAGCAGCCCTCAACCCGACAGTCTCGCCCATGGCTACACCTTC.

V gene TRBV4-2 combines with J gene TRBJ2-1; the match to TRBD2 covers 7 bases. This CDR3 spans 19 amino acids. Trimming took 1 base from V and 1 from J; bases not matched to a gene: 13. Germline CDR1 is LGHNA and CDR2 is YNFKEQ. CDR3 DNA sequence: TGTGCCAGCAGCCAAGGAACCCGCACTAGCGTCTCGTCCTACAATGAGCAGTTCTTC. Protein sequence: CASSQGTRTSVSSYNEQFF.

The V and J genes are TRBV7-2 and TRBJ2-1; TRBD2 matches at 11 bases. Trimming took 5 bases from V and 9 from J; bases not matched to a gene: 12. The CDR3 covers 16 residues. Germline V gene data show CDR1 as SGHTA and CDR2 as FQGNSA. This chain's CDR3 is CASSLGTSGEGVEQFF. CDR3 in DNA: TGTGCCAGCAGCCTCGGGACTAGCGGAGAGGGGGTTGAGCAGTTCTTC.

The V gene is TRBV18, the J gene TRBJ2-5; D unclear. The V end was cut by 8 bases, the J end by 2 bases, with 18 bases between. The germline gives CDR1 KGHSH, CDR2 LQKENI. The CDR3 loop spans 15 amino acids. The CDR3 nucleotides are TGTGCCAGCACGCCCCTTTACTCAGGTCAAGAGACCCAGTACTTC. Amino acids: CASTPLYSGQETQYF.

This clone was picked up a small number of times. The V gene is TRBV7-2, the J gene TRBJ2-1; 7 nucleotides align to TRBD1. The CDR3 loop spans 13 amino acids. Trimming at V came to 1 base and at J to 7 bases, leaving 1 base not matched to a gene. CDR1 SGHTA and CDR2 FQGNSA come from the germline V gene. The CDR3 loop is CASSLDRGNEQFF. In DNA, the CDR3 is TGTGCCAGCAGCTTAGACAGGGGTAATGAGCAGTTCTTC.

This clone has just a few counts. The chain is built from TRBV14 and TRBJ2-7, with 8 nucleotides matching TRBD1. Losses at the gene ends were 3 bases for V and 3 bases for J; bases not matched to a gene: 13. The CDR3 is 17 amino acids. CDR1 is SGHDN, CDR2 FVKESK, per germline. The CDR3 loop is CASSHVIKPGQDYEQYF. DNA for the CDR3: TGTGCCAGCAGCCACGTCATTAAACCGGGACAGGACTACGAGCAGTACTTC.

V gene TRBV27 combines with J gene TRBJ1-2; weak D call: TRBD1 (5 bases). The CDR3 is 13 amino acids. CDR1 is MNHEY, CDR2 SMNVEV, per germline (reference sequence). The ends were cut back, 5 bases at V and 7 bases at J, with 14 bases in the middle. In DNA form, the CDR3 reads TGTGCCAGCAGTGCTAGGGGAGAGGCTGGCTACACCTTC. It translates to CASSARGEAGYTF.

This clone was detected a few times. V and J are TRBV2 and TRBJ1-1; D unresolved. Trimming stripped 7 bases from V and 2 bases from J, with 11 bases between. The CDR3 is 13 residues long. CDR1 is SNHLY and CDR2 is FYNNEI in the germline V gene. CDR3 region: CASNLRLNTEAFF. The CDR3 DNA is TGTGCCAGCAATTTGAGGCTAAACACTGAAGCTTTCTTT.

The chain combines TRBV7-2 with TRBJ2-3, with 11 bases matching TRBD2. The CDR3 totals 15 residues. Germline V lookup: CDR1 SGHTA, CDR2 FQGNSA. Trimming cost V 5 bases and J 3 bases; bases outside gene matches: 4. The CDR3 protein is CASSTGTSGTDTQYF. The CDR3 bases are TGTGCCAGCAGCACCGGGACTAGCGGAACAGATACGCAGTATTTT.

This clone appeared a few times. This chain joins TRBV18 and TRBJ1-1; TRBD1 matches at 7 bases. The CDR3 is 15 residues long. The V segment lost 5 bases and the J segment 8 bases; nucleotides outside the gene matches: 14. Germline V gene lookup returns CDR1 KGHSH and CDR2 LQKENI. In nucleotides, the CDR3 is TGTGCCAGCTCATCCGTTGACACTTACAGGGGAGAAGCTTTCTTT. Translation gives CASSSVDTYRGEAFF.

This clone has just a few counts. The V call is TRBV20-1, the J call TRBJ2-1; D not certain. The CDR3 is 10 amino acids. With 3 bases removed from V and 9 bases from J, the gap between germline ends came to 6 bases. Germline V gene lookup returns CDR1 DFQATT and CDR2 SNEGSKA (reference sequence). The CDR3 is CSARLAEQFF. Here the CDR3 DNA reads TGCAGTGCTAGGTTAGCTGAGCAGTTCTTC.

For the CDR3, the DNA is TGTGCCAGCAGCTTTTCCCCCCAATACACCGGGGAGCTGTTTTTT. This gives the protein CASSFSPQYTGELFF. This chain links TRBV11-2 with TRBJ2-2; D remains unclear. The CDR3 has 15 residues. Germline CDR1 SGHAT, CDR2 FQNNGV. V lost 3 bases and J lost 3, with 11 bases in between.

Only a few counts were recorded for this clone. The chain employs TRBV11-2 and TRBJ2-7; 10 positions match TRBD1. The CDR3 runs to 15 residues. Germline V gene lookup returns CDR1 SGHAT and CDR2 FQNNGV. After removal of 2 bases from V and 5 bases from J, the junction contained 6 bases not matched to a gene. CDR3 amino acids: CASSLRDRGLDEQYF. The CDR3 DNA is TGTGCCAGCAGCTTAAGGGACAGGGGTCTCGACGAGCAGTACTTC.

This clone was counted a few times. V and J are TRBV10-3 and TRBJ1-1, with 8 bases fitting TRBD1. The CDR3 loop spans 14 amino acids. The ends lost 4 bases at V and 6 bases at J; junction bases unmatched: 7. Germline V gene sequence: CDR1 ENHRY, CDR2 SYGVKD. CDR3: CAISGTGSIAEAFF. CDR3 in DNA: TGTGCCATCAGTGGGACAGGGTCAATAGCTGAAGCTTTCTTT.

This clone was seen a few times. The chain employs TRBV7-9 and TRBJ1-1; 9 bases agree with TRBD1. CDR1 and CDR2 (germline): SEHNR, FQNEAQ (reference sequence). This CDR3 is 16 amino acids long. V shed 6 bases, J shed 5 bases, and the junction held 13 bases outside the gene matches. CDR3 sequence: CASRPIRDRVITEAFF. The CDR3, as DNA: TGTGCCAGCAGACCCATCCGGGACAGGGTTATAACTGAAGCTTTCTTT.

This clone was found a few times. The chain is built from TRBV18 and TRBJ1-5; D is undetermined. Germline loops: CDR1 KGHSH, CDR2 LQKENI. V was cut by 2 bases and J by 3 bases, with 8 bases left in between. This CDR3 comprises 14 residues. The CDR3 DNA reads TGTGCCAGCTCACCAGGGCATATCAATCAGCCCCAGCATTTT. It yields the protein CASSPGHINQPQHF.

This chain uses TRBV19 with TRBJ1-1; D perhaps matches TRBD1 (5 bases). Trimming shortened V by 5 bases and J by 1 base, and 11 bases separated the two germline ends. The CDR3 is made up of 14 amino acids. Per the germline V gene, CDR1 is LNHDA and CDR2 is SQIVND (reference sequence). CDR3 coding DNA: TGTGCCAGTAGTCGGGGCGACCGGAACACTGAAGCTTTCTTT. Translated, it gives CASSRGDRNTEAFF.

The V and J genes are TRBV14 and TRBJ1-4; D remains unclear. Germline V gene data show CDR1 as SGHDN and CDR2 as FVKESK. Deletions cut 1 base from V and 3 bases from J, with 12 bases between. The CDR3 length is 16 residues. CDR3 sequence reads: CASSQVREVANEKLFF. CDR3 in DNA: TGTGCCAGCAGCCAAGTTAGGGAGGTGGCTAATGAAAAACTGTTTTTT.